The 8 T cell receptor beta chains below come from one sample, sequenced in a study of blood T cell repertoires in COVID-19. The protocol was immunoSEQ multiplex PCR, while the TCRdb copy is restricted to in-frame clones and leaves out a portion. The table records 20,000 to 30,000 clones, around nine tenths of them present only once. The sequenced sample consisted of peripheral blood. The receptors derive from a human donor in a cohort sampled during active COVID-19.

The chain employs TRBV5-1 and TRBJ1-2; the match to TRBD1 covers 7 bases. The CDR3 is made up of 15 amino acids. V shed 4 bases, J shed 2 bases, and the junction held 8 bases outside the gene matches. The germline gives CDR1 SGHRS, CDR2 YFSETQ. CDR3 sequence reads: CASSIVPGQNYGYTF. The CDR3 bases are TGCGCCAGCAGCATAGTCCCGGGACAGAACTATGGCTACACCTTC.

This clone was observed once. The rearrangement joins TRBV29-1 to TRBJ1-1, with 9 bases lining up with TRBD1. The length of the CDR3 is 15 residues. J was trimmed by 5 bases and V by 1 base; bases with no gene match: 8. Germline CDR1 reads SQVTM; CDR2 reads ANQGSEA. CDR3 nucleotide sequence: TGCAGCGTTGAAGTGTGGGACAGGGTGACAACTGAAGCTTTCTTT. Protein sequence: CSVEVWDRVTTEAFF.

The V call is TRBV9, the J call TRBJ2-2; D is possibly TRBD2 (6 bases). CDR1 is SGDLS and CDR2 is YYNGEE in the germline V gene. This CDR3 is 16 amino acids long. V lost 2 bases, J lost 2 bases, and 13 bases lay in between. The CDR3 DNA is TGTGCCAGCAGCGTTACAGCGGGCGGTAACACCGGGGAGCTGTTTTTT. Amino acids: CASSVTAGGNTGELFF.

The chain employs TRBV11-3 and TRBJ2-1; D unresolved. Germline V lookup: CDR1 SGHNT, CDR2 YENEEA. With 5 bases removed from V and 5 bases from J, the gap between germline ends came to 13 bases. The CDR3 spans 14 residues. CDR3 sequence (DNA): TGTGCCAGCAGCCCACCAGGCCAGGACAATGAGCAGTTCTTC. It specifies CASSPPGQDNEQFF. The full variable domain, in which reference TRBV11-3 and TRBJ2-1 provide the parts outside the CDR3, is EAGVVQSPRYKIIEKKQPVAFWCNPISGHNTLYWYLQNLGQGPELLIRYENEEAVDDSQLPKDRFSAERLKGVDSTLKIQPAELGDSAVYLCASSPPGQDNEQFFGPGTRLTVL.

This chain links TRBV28 with TRBJ2-4; the match to TRBD2 covers 8 bases. V dropped 2 bases and J dropped 0; count of bases not matched to a gene: 0. CDR3 length equals 15 residues. CDR1 is MDHEN and CDR2 is SYDVKM in the germline V gene. In DNA form, the CDR3 reads TGTGCCAGCAGTTTAGCGGGGGGAGCCAAAAACATTCAGTACTTC. Its translation: CASSLAGGAKNIQYF.

The chain has TRBV7-2 and TRBJ1-4, with D perhaps TRBD1 (6 bases). Trimming took off 5 bases at V and 6 bases at J, with 10 bases between the two ends. CDR1 and CDR2 (germline): SGHTA, FQGNSA. CDR3 size: 13 residues. This CDR3 reads CASSPGVYEKLFF. The CDR3 DNA follows: TGTGCCAGCAGCCCAGGGGTTTATGAAAAACTGTTTTTT.

This clone has only one observation. The rearrangement links TRBV18 to TRBJ1-4; the D gene is possibly TRBD1 (5 bases). Germline CDR1 KGHSH, CDR2 LQKENI. The CDR3 covers 14 residues. V lost 1 base, J lost 10 bases, and 13 bases lay in between. The CDR3 loop reads CASSPRQGSPKLFF. The CDR3 bases are TGTGCCAGCTCACCACGGCAGGGAAGCCCAAAACTGTTTTTT.

V and J are TRBV7-2 and TRBJ1-5, with D unresolved. With 2 bases removed from V and 0 bases from J, the gap between germline ends came to 8 bases. Germline V CDR1 and CDR2: SGHTA, FQGNSA. The length of the CDR3 is 15 residues. The CDR3 protein is CASSLNSYSNQPQHF. Written as DNA, the CDR3 is TGTGCCAGCAGCTTAAACAGTTATAGCAATCAGCCCCAGCATTTT.